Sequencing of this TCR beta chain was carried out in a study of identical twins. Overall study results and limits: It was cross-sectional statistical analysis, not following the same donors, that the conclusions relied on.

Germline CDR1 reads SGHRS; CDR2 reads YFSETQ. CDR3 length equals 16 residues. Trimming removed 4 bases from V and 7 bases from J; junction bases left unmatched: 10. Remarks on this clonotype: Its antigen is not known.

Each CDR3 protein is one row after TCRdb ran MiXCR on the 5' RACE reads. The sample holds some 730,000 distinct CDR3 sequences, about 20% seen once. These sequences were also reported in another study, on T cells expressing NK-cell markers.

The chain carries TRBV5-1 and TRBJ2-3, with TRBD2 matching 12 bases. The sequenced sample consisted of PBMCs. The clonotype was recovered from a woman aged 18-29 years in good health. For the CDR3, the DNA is TGCGCCAGCAGCCACCAGACTAGCGGGAGAGGGTATACGCAGTATTTT. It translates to CASSHQTSGRGYTQYF.